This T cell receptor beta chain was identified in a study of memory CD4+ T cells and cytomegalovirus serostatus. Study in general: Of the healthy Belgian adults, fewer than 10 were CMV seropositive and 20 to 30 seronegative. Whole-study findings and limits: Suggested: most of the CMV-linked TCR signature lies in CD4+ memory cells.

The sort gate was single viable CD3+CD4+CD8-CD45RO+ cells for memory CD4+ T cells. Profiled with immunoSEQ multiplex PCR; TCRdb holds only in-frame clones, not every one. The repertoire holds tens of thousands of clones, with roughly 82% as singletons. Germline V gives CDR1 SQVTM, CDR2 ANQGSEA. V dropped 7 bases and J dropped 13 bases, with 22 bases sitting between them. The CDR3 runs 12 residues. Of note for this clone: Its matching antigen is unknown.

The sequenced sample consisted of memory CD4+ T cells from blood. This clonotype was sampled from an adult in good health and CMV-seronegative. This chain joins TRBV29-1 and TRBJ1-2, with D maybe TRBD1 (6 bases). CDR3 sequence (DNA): TGCAGCGCTCTACAGGACAGCAGGCGATTCACCTTC. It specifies CSALQDSRRFTF.